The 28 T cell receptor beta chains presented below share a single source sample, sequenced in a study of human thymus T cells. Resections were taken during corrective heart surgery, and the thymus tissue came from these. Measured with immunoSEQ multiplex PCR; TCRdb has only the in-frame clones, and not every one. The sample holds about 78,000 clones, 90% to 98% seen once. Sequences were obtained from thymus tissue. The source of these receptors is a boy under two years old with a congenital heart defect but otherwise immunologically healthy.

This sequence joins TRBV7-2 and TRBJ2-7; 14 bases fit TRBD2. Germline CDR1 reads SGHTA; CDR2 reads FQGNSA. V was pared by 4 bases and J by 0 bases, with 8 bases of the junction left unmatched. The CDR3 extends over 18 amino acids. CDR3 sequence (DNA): TGTGCCAGCAGCTCATGTACCGGGACTAGCGGGAGCTCCTACGAGCAGTACTTC. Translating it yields CASSSCTGTSGSSYEQYF.

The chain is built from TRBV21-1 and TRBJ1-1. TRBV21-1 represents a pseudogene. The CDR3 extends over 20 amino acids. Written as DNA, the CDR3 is TGTGCCAGCAGCAAAGGGGCCCCCGGGGTGCCTATAACGGTGAACACTGAAGCTTTCTTT. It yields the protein CASSKGAPGVPITVNTEAFF.

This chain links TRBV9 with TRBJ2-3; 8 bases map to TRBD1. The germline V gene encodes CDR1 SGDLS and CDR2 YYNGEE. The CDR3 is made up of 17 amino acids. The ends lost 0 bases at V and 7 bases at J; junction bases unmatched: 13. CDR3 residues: CASSVGPGQVGGNTQYF. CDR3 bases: TGTGCCAGCAGCGTAGGGCCGGGACAGGTTGGCGGAAATACGCAGTATTTT.

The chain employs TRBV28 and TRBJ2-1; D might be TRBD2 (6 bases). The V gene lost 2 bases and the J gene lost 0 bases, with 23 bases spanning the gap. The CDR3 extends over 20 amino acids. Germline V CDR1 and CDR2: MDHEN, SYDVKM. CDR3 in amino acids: CASSLVSPGVAGSSYNEQFF. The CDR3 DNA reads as TGTGCCAGCAGTTTAGTCTCACCTGGGGTCGCGGGGAGCTCCTACAATGAGCAGTTCTTC.

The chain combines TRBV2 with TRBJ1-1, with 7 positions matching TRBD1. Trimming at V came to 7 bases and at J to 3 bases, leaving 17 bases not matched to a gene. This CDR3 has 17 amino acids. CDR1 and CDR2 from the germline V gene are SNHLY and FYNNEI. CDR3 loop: CASTPPDPRQGHTEAFF. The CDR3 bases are TGTGCCAGCACCCCTCCGGACCCGCGACAGGGACACACTGAAGCTTTCTTT.

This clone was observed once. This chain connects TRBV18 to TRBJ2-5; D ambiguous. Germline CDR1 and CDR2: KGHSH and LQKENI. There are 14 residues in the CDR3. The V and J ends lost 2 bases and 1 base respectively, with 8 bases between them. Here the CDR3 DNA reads TGTGCCAGCTCACCAGGTGGAATCCAAGAGACCCAGTACTTC. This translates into CASSPGGIQETQYF.

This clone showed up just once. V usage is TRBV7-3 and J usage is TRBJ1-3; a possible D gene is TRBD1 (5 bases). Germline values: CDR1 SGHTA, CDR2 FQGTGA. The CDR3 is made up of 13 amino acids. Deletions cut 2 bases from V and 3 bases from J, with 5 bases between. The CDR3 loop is CASSLGGGNTIYF. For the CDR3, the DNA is TGTGCCAGCAGCTTAGGGGGTGGAAACACCATATATTTT.

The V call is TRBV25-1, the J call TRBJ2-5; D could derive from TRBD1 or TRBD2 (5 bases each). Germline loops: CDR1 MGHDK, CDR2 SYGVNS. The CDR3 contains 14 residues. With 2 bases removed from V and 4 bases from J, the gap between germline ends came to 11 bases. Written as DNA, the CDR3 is TGTGCCAGCAGTGAAAGGGGAGAGAGAGAGACCCAGTACTTC. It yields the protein CASSERGERETQYF.

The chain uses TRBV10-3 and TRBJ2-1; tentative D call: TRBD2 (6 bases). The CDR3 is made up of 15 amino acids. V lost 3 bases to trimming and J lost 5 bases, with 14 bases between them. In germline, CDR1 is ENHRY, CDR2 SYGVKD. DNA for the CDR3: TGTGCCATCAGTGATACGCGGGACCCACACAATGAGCAGTTCTTC. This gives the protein CAISDTRDPHNEQFF.

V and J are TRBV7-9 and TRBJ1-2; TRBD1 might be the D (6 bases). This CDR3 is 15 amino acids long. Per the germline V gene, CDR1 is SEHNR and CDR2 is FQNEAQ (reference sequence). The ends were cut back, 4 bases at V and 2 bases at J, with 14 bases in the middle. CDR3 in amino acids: CASSSDRRFNYGYTF. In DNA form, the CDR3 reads TGTGCCAGCAGCTCTGACAGGAGATTCAACTATGGCTACACCTTC.

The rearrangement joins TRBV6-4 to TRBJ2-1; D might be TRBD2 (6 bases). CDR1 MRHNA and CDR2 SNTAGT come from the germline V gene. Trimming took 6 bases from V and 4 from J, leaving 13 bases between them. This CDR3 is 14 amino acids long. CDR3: CASRKLAEYNEQFF. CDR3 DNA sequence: TGTGCCAGCAGGAAACTAGCAGAGTACAATGAGCAGTTCTTC.

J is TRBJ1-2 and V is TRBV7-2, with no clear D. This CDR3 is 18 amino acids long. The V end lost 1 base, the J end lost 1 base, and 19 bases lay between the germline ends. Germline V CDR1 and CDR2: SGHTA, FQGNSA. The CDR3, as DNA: TGTGCCAGCAGCTTAGGCGCCCCTCGGTGGGCCGTTAACTATGGCTACACCTTC. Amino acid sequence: CASSLGAPRWAVNYGYTF. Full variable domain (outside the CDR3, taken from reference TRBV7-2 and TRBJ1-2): GAGVSQSPSNKVTEKGKDVELRCDPISGHTALYWYRQSLGQGLEFLIYFQGNSAPDKSGLPSDRFSAERTGGSVSTLTIQRTQQEDSAVYLCASSLGAPRWAVNYGYTFGSGTRLTVV.

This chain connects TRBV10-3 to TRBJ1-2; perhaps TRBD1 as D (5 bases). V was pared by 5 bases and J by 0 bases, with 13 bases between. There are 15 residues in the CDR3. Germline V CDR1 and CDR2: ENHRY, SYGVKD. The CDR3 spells CAISPGRGANYGYTF. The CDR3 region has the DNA TGTGCCATCAGTCCTGGGAGGGGCGCTAACTATGGCTACACCTTC.

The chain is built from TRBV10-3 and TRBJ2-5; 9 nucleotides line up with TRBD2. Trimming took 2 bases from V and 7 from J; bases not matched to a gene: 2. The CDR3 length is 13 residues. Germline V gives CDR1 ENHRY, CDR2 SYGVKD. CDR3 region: CAISEGREGTQYF. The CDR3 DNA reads TGTGCCATCAGTGAGGGGCGGGAGGGGACCCAGTACTTC.

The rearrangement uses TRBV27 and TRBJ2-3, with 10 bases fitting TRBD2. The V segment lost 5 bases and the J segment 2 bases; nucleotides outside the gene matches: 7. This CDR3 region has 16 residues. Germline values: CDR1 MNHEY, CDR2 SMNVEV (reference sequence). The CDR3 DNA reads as TGTGCCAGCAGTATCAAGCGGGAGGGAAACACAGATACGCAGTATTTT. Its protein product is CASSIKREGNTDTQYF.

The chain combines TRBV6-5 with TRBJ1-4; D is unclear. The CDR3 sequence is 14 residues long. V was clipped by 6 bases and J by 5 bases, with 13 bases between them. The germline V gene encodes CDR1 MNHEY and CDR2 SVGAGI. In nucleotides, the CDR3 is TGTGCCAGCAGCCGGGCAGGAAGGAATGAAAAACTGTTTTTT. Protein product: CASSRAGRNEKLFF.

CDR3 sequence reads: CASNPRGADGYTF. In DNA, the CDR3 is TGTGCCAGCAACCCCAGGGGAGCGGATGGCTACACCTTC. The chain employs TRBV27 and TRBJ1-2; a possible D gene is TRBD1 (6 bases). Between the trimmed V and J ends, which lost 7 bases and 6 bases, there was a span of 15 bases. This CDR3 is 13 amino acids long. Germline CDR1 is MNHEY and CDR2 is SMNVEV (reference sequence).

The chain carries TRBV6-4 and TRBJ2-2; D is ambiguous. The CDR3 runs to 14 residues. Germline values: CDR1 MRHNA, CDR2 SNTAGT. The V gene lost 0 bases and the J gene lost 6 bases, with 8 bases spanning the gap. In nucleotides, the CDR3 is TGTGCCAGCAGTGACTCACCCTCATCCGGGGAGCTGTTTTTT. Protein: CASSDSPSSGELFF.

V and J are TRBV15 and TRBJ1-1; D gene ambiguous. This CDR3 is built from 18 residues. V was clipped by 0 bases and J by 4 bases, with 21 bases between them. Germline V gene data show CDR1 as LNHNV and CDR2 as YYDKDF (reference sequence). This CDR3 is CATSRDELWQARGTEAFF. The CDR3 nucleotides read TGTGCCACCAGCAGAGATGAACTTTGGCAGGCGAGAGGCACTGAAGCTTTCTTT.

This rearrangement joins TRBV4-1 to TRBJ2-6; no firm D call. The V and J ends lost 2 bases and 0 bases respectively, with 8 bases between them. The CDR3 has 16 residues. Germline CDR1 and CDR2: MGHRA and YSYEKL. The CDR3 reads CASSQIRISGANVLTF. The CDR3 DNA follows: TGCGCCAGCAGCCAAATAAGGATCTCTGGGGCCAACGTCCTGACTTTC.

The CDR3 spells CASSLVTGLHNEQFF. Written as DNA, the CDR3 is TGTGCCAGCAGCTTAGTAACAGGCTTGCACAATGAGCAGTTCTTC. This chain links TRBV7-9 with TRBJ2-1; perhaps TRBD1 as D (5 bases). V was shortened by 1 base and J by 5 bases, with 12 bases between the two germline ends. This CDR3 has 15 amino acids. CDR1 is SEHNR, CDR2 FQNEAQ, per germline (reference sequence).

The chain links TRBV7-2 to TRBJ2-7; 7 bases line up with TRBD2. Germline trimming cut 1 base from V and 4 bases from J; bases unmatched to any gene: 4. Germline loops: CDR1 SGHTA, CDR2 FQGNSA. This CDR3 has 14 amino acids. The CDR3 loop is CASSLGAGEYEQYF. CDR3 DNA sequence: TGTGCCAGCAGCTTAGGCGCGGGAGAATACGAGCAGTACTTC.

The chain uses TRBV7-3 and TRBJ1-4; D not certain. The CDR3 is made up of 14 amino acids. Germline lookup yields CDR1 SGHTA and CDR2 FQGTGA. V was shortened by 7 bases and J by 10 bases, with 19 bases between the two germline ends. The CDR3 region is CASTPWEGNAKLFF. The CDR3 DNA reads TGTGCCAGCACCCCCTGGGAGGGAAACGCAAAACTGTTTTTT.

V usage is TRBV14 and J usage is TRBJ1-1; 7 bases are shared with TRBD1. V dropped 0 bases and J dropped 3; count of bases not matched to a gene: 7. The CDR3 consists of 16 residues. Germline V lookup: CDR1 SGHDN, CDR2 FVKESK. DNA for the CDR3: TGTGCCAGCAGCCAAGACTCCGAGGGGGCTGACACTGAAGCTTTCTTT. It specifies CASSQDSEGADTEAFF.

This chain's CDR3 is CASSPGTGNTIYF. The CDR3 coding sequence is TGTGCCAGCAGCCCGGGGACTGGAAACACCATATATTTT. The gene calls are TRBV4-2 and TRBJ1-3; D not resolved. CDR3 length: 13 amino acids. Germline CDR1 and CDR2: LGHNA and YNFKEQ. Trimming took 4 bases from V and 2 from J, leaving 6 bases between them.

CDR3 region: CATSREEFLDGPGVSYEQYF. CDR3 bases: TGTGCCACCAGCAGAGAAGAATTTTTGGACGGCCCAGGGGTCTCCTACGAGCAGTACTTC. The chain is built from TRBV15 and TRBJ2-7, with D maybe TRBD1 (6 bases). The length of the CDR3 is 20 residues. The germline V and J ends were trimmed by 0 bases and 0 bases, with 24 bases remaining between them. CDR1 and CDR2 from the germline V gene are LNHNV and YYDKDF (reference sequence).

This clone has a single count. CDR3: CASSLSRGTGELFF. The CDR3 DNA is TGTGCCAGCAGTTTATCGCGGGGAACCGGGGAGCTGTTTTTT. The chain recombines TRBV27 with TRBJ2-2; D is possibly TRBD2 (6 bases). Trimming took off 0 bases at V and 5 bases at J, with 7 bases between the two ends. CDR1 is MNHEY, CDR2 SMNVEV, per germline (reference sequence). CDR3 length: 14 amino acids.

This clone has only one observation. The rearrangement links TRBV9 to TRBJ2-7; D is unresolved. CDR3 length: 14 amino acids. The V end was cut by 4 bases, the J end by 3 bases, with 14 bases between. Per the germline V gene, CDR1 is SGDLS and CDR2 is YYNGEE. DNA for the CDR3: TGTGCCAGCAGCCCCCCCCCGGATGTCTACGAGCAGTACTTC. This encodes CASSPPPDVYEQYF.